The text below deals with one TCR beta chain. No antigen is known for it. This specimen belongs to a study of cytomegalovirus exposure and HLA in healthy donors. CDR1 is SGHTA, CDR2 FQGNSA, per germline. The V gene lost 2 bases and the J gene lost 2 bases, with 11 bases spanning the gap. The CDR3 is 15 residues long. Study-wide results and caveats: Accurate prediction of most subjects' HLA-A and HLA-B alleles from TCR beta sequences was reported. Available immune exposure information was restricted to CMV serostatus only.

It was with 60 Vbeta and 13 Jbeta primers that the PCR ran. Sequencing was performed with immunoSEQ multiplex PCR; in TCRdb, only in-frame clones are kept and a portion is missing. Its clone listing holds 100,000 to 150,000 clones. V and J are TRBV7-2 and TRBJ2-3; D gene unclear. The sample taken for sequencing was PBMCs. The source of this sequence is a man between 18 and 35 years old in good health and CMV-seronegative. The CDR3 bases are TGTGCCAGCAGCTTACTGGCGGAGCTCACAGATACGCAGTATTTT. Its translation is CASSLLAELTDTQYF.